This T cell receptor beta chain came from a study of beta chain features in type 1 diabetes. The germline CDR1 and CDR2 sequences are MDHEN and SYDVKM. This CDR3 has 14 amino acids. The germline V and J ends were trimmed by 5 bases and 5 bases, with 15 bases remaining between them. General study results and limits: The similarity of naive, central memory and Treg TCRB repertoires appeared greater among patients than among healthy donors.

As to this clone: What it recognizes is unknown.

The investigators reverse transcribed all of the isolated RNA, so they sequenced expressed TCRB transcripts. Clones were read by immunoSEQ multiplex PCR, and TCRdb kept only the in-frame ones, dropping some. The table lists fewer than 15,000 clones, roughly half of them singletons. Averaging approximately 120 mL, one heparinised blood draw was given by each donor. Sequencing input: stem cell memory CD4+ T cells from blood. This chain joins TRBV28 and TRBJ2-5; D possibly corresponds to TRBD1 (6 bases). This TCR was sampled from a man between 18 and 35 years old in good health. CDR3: CASSPHREMETQYF. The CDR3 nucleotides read TGTGCCAGCAGTCCCCACAGGGAAATGGAGACCCAGTACTTC.